The 13 T cell receptor beta chains presented below share a single source sample, sequenced in a study of cytomegalovirus exposure and HLA in healthy donors. PCR used 60 Vbeta primers and 13 Jbeta primers. Method: immunoSEQ multiplex PCR; TCRdb's copy keeps in-frame clones and lacks some. Of 150,000 to 200,000 clones listed, around 74% are singletons. Sequencing input: PBMCs. Source of these receptors: a female donor in good health and CMV-seronegative.

The chain joins TRBV30 to TRBJ1-2, with TRBD1 identical over 8 bases. The CDR3 spans 14 residues. Unmatched junction bases numbered 1, after V lost 1 base and J lost 0 bases. The germline V gene has CDR1 GTSNPN and CDR2 SVGIG (reference sequence). The CDR3 nucleotides read TGTGCCTGGAGTGGACAGGGGACTAACTATGGCTACACCTTC. Translating gives CAWSGQGTNYGYTF. Using reference TRBV30 and TRBJ1-2 for the parts outside the CDR3, the full variable domain is SQTIHQWPATLVQPVGSPLSLECTVEGTSNPNLYWYRQAAGRGLQLLFYSVGIGQISSEVPQNLSASRPQDRQFILSSKKLLLSDSGFYLCAWSGQGTNYGYTFGSGTRLTVV.

The chain couples TRBV10-3 to TRBJ1-1; TRBD1 matches 7 bases. Trimming took 7 bases from V and 1 from J; bases not matched to a gene: 3. The CDR3 is 13 amino acids. The germline gives CDR1 ENHRY, CDR2 SYGVKD. DNA for the CDR3: TGTGCCATCACGGGACAGCAGAACACTGAAGCTTTCTTT. Its protein is CAITGQQNTEAFF.

There are a few counts of this clone. The genes are TRBV7-8 and TRBJ1-2; D gene unclear. V dropped 3 bases and J dropped 6 bases, with 20 bases sitting between them. This CDR3 spans 16 amino acids. Per germline, CDR1 SGHVS and CDR2 FQNEAQ. The CDR3 spells CASSLSPAGREHGYTF. The CDR3 coding sequence is TGTGCCAGCAGCTTGTCCCCAGCTGGGAGGGAGCATGGCTACACCTTC.

The chain carries TRBV5-1 and TRBJ1-2; no clear D gene. CDR3 size: 15 residues. Trimming shortened V by 0 bases and J by 2 bases, and 11 bases separated the two germline ends. The germline V gene encodes CDR1 SGHRS and CDR2 YFSETQ. The CDR3 here is CASSLDTNPNYGYTF. CDR3 DNA: TGCGCCAGCAGCTTGGACACCAATCCCAACTATGGCTACACCTTC.

A few counts support this clone. The rearrangement joins TRBV30 to TRBJ1-2; D remains ambiguous. The CDR3 runs to 12 residues. The germline CDR1 and CDR2 sequences are GTSNPN and SVGIG (reference sequence). V was clipped by 2 bases and J by 2 bases, with 6 bases between them. The CDR3 DNA sequence: TGTGCCTGGAGTCACGGGAACTATGGCTACACCTTC. Protein sequence: CAWSHGNYGYTF.

The chain is built from TRBV7-8 and TRBJ1-3; D unclear. V lost 4 bases and J lost 0, with 10 bases in between. CDR1 is SGHVS, CDR2 FQNEAQ, per germline. CDR3 length equals 15 residues. The CDR3 bases are TGTGCCAGCAGCTACACCGGGGTCTCTGGAAACACCATATATTTT. As protein: CASSYTGVSGNTIYF.

The CDR3 nucleotides are TGCGCCAGCAGCCTCTTAGGGGGCGACACCGGGGAGCTGTTTTTT. As protein: CASSLLGGDTGELFF. The V gene is TRBV5-1, the J gene TRBJ2-2; the match to TRBD1 covers 7 bases. The CDR3 runs to 15 residues. V shed 4 bases and J 3 bases; nucleotides not matched to a gene: 6. The germline gives CDR1 SGHRS, CDR2 YFSETQ. Full variable domain (outside the CDR3, taken from reference TRBV5-1 and TRBJ2-2): KAGVTQTPRYLIKTRGQQVTLSCSPISGHRSVSWYQQTPGQGLQFLFEYFSETQRNKGNFPGRFSGRQFSNSRSEMNVSTLELGDSALYLCASSLLGGDTGELFFGEGSRLTVL.

J is TRBJ2-1 and V is TRBV4-1, with D possibly matching TRBD1 (6 bases). Germline V gives CDR1 MGHRA, CDR2 YSYEKL. Trimming pared 4 bases from V and 3 bases from J, leaving 10 bases between. This CDR3 is built from 14 residues. The CDR3 sequence: CASSPDSHYNEQFF. The CDR3 DNA reads as TGCGCCAGCAGCCCGGACAGCCACTACAATGAGCAGTTCTTC.

J is TRBJ2-7 and V is TRBV6-4, with D maybe TRBD2 (6 bases). The CDR3 length is 14 residues. Per the germline V gene, CDR1 is MRHNA and CDR2 is SNTAGT. The V end was cut by 3 bases, the J end by 9 bases, with 18 bases between. The CDR3 region has the DNA TGTGCCAGCAGTGAAGAGGTCGGGGGAGGTGGGCAGTACTTC. It is translated as CASSEEVGGGGQYF.

This clone was seen just once. The same CDR3 arises from other DNA sequences in this sample as well. The V and J genes are TRBV11-2 and TRBJ1-2; a weak D match, TRBD1 (5 bases). V lost 0 bases and J 6 bases, leaving 8 bases between the germline ends. CDR3 length: 13 amino acids. Germline V CDR1 and CDR2: SGHAT, FQNNGV. CDR3 amino acids: CASSLDPGNGYTF. In DNA, the CDR3 is TGTGCCAGCAGCTTAGATCCAGGGAATGGCTACACCTTC. The full variable domain, in which reference TRBV11-2 and TRBJ1-2 provide the parts outside the CDR3, is EAGVAQSPRYKIIEKRQSVAFWCNPISGHATLYWYQQILGQGPKLLIQFQNNGVVDDSQLPKDRFSAERLKGVDSTLKIQPAKLEDSAVYLCASSLDPGNGYTFGSGTRLTVV.

CDR3 DNA: TGTGCCAGCAGCCCAGATGCCGGGACTAACTCCTACGAGCAGTACTTC. Protein sequence: CASSPDAGTNSYEQYF. The V gene is TRBV5-4, the J gene TRBJ2-7; 7 bases are shared with TRBD2. The CDR3 is made up of 16 amino acids. Losses at the gene ends were 4 bases for V and 0 bases for J; bases not matched to a gene: 10. Germline-derived CDR1 and CDR2 are SGHNT and YYREEE (reference sequence). The whole variable domain, filled in from reference TRBV5-4 and TRBJ2-7, reads ETGVTQSPTHLIKTRGQQVTLRCSSQSGHNTVSWYQQALGQGPQFIFQYYREEENGRGNFPPRFSGLQFPNYSSELNVNALELDDSALYLCASSPDAGTNSYEQYFGPGTRLTVT.

The chain carries TRBV19 and TRBJ1-5, with 8 bases lining up with TRBD1. After removal of 0 bases from V and 7 bases from J, the junction contained 5 bases not matched to a gene. Germline loops: CDR1 LNHDA, CDR2 SQIVND (reference sequence). This CDR3 has 15 amino acids. This CDR3 is CASSIDQGAGQPQHF. CDR3 DNA: TGTGCCAGTAGTATAGATCAGGGGGCTGGGCAGCCCCAGCATTTT.

This chain connects TRBV19 to TRBJ1-5, with a possible D match to TRBD1 (6 bases). CDR1 and CDR2 from the germline V gene are LNHDA and SQIVND (reference sequence). The CDR3 is made up of 15 amino acids. The ends were cut back, 1 base at V and 2 bases at J, with 9 bases in the middle. The CDR3 DNA follows: TGTGCCAGTAGTATAGGTAACAGGGGCAATCAGCCCCAGCATTTT. Protein product: CASSIGNRGNQPQHF.